This paragraph covers one T cell receptor (beta chain) sequence. It has no known antigen specificity. Base qualities are not provided; no much larger clone lies one nucleotide away. These data originate in a study of blood T cell repertoires in COVID-19 (dated by TCRdb to 2020 to 2022). About the full investigation: The collaborator samples originated in the United States, Italy and Spain and spanned the acute and convalescent phases of COVID-19. Sample metadata almost always included a de-identified subject ID, COVID-19 status, age in years and sex. The repertoires were released in a freely available public database intended as a resource for research on the immune response to SARS-CoV-2. The dataset comprised deeply sampled blood TCRbeta repertoires from subjects exposed to, actively infected with, or recovered from COVID-19. The material from the prospective study consisted of cDNA or gDNA derived from T cells, B-cell-depleted T cells, or PBMCs. HLA class I and class II types, where available, came from metadata supplied by the sample provider rather than from assay-based typing. Samples came from the ongoing ImmuneRACE study (first 160 participants) plus 1,254 subjects from 6 global collaborators.

The CDR3 starts with the cysteine, ends with the phenylalanine, and has 14 residues. Of the read, only the CDR3 DNA is kept; its 42 bases are in frame from base 1. Trimming accounts for 1 base at V and 6 bases at J, while the number of junction bases matched to no gene is 2. The CDR1 and CDR2 encoded by the germline V gene (reference sequence) are GTSNPN and SVGIG. Broader findings and caveats from the paper: How much clinical and demographic metadata was included differed by source and by participant, and the metadata was provided uncurated.

TCRbeta CDR3 regions were amplified from genomic DNA by means of the immunoSEQ Assay, a bias-controlled multiplex PCR. From the authors' description of their analysis: The number of nucleated cells in each sample was estimated by amplification of reference gene primers within the assay. To quantify the absolute abundance of each unique TCRbeta CDR3 rearrangement, sequence reads were collapsed and filtered. Productive Simpson clonality was computed per sample as the square root of Simpson's diversity index over productive rearrangements. Here the immuneACCESS table is served through TCRdb, limited to in-frame sequences with V and J called. Missing clones are a known gap in these copies; in checked studies unresolved V genes cover under half, and the rest lacks a known reason. The V and J calls and clone size come from that table; D and trimming were worked out from the DNA. The sample records approximately 74,000 clones, approximately 85% of which are singletons. Together, the top ten hold 6% to 8% of the sample.

Whole blood was collected in K2EDTA tubes by collaborating institutions according to the institutions' own protocols. For TCRbeta analysis, collaborator samples were shipped as frozen whole blood, as isolated PBMCs, or as DNA extracted from either sample type. This TCR came from a man in his sixties or seventies with acute or convalescent COVID-19. Recombination linked TRBV30 to TRBJ2-1; TRBD2 aligns with 11 central bases. The sequenced sample consisted of peripheral blood. Read as DNA, the sequence is TGTGCCTGGAGTGGACTAGCGGGGACCAATGAGCAGTTCTTC. This yields the protein CAWSGLAGTNEQFF.